Listed below are T cell receptor beta chains from one sample, sequenced in a study of T cell repertoires in ileal Crohn's disease. The table came from immunoSEQ multiplex PCR; TCRdb's copy has only in-frame clones and leaves some out. The sample includes thousands of clones, roughly 81% of them seen just once. The sequenced sample consisted of ileal tissue. The receptors shown here come from an adult with Crohn's disease. CDR3s include the opening cysteine and the closing phenylalanine or tryptophan. Fields, in order: V gene, clone size, D gene, J gene, CDR3 protein, CDR3 DNA. A D gene is named only where the DNA matches it firmly. Size is omitted from some rows. Given values are once, few, many or a class for expanded clones.

TRBV6-6	.	.	TRBJ1-5	CASSRGREGQPQHF	TGTGCCAGCAGCCGCGGGAGGGAGGGTCAGCCCCAGCATTTT
TRBV6-4	large	TRBD2	TRBJ2-1	CASSGLAGGNEQFF	TGTGCCAGCAGTGGACTAGCGGGAGGCAATGAGCAGTTCTTC
TRBV19	.	.	TRBJ2-3	CASSKLRHPSTDTQYF	TGTGCCAGTAGTAAGCTAAGACATCCTAGCACAGATACGCAGTATTTT
TRBV6-5	.	TRBD2	TRBJ2-1	CASKWGTSANEQFF	TGTGCCAGCAAATGGGGGACTAGCGCTAATGAGCAGTTCTTC
TRBV11-2	.	TRBD2	TRBJ2-7	CASSFGEAGPFYEQYF	TGTGCCAGCAGCTTCGGGGAAGCGGGACCTTTCTACGAGCAGTACTTC
TRBV16	.	.	TRBJ2-7	CASSQSVQGEQYF	TGTGCCAGCAGCCAATCCGTACAGGGCGAGCAGTACTTC
TRBV21-1	.	.	TRBJ2-2	CASSKPRTSGIRYGELFF	TGTGCCAGCAGCAAACCTCGGACTAGCGGGATTCGTTACGGGGAGCTGTTTTTT
TRBV4-2	.	.	TRBJ2-5	CASSQATVSTHSQETQYF	TGTGCCAGCAGCCAAGCAACGGTATCGACACATTCACAAGAGACCCAGTACTTC
TRBV29-1	.	TRBD1	TRBJ2-7	CSVEKTGVEQYF	TGCAGCGTTGAGAAAACAGGGGTTGAGCAGTACTTC
TRBV11-2	.	TRBD1	TRBJ2-7	CASSLETGVSEQYF	TGTGCCAGCAGCTTAGAGACAGGGGTGTCGGAGCAGTACTTC
TRBV18	.	TRBD2	TRBJ2-1	CASSPQGLAGENEQFF	TGTGCCAGCTCACCCCAGGGACTAGCGGGAGAGAATGAGCAGTTCTTC
TRBV27	.	.	TRBJ2-3	CASSFRQADTQYF	TGTGCCAGCAGTTTTAGGCAGGCAGATACGCAGTATTTT
TRBV5-4	.	TRBD1	TRBJ1-3	CASSLGTVLSGNTIYF	TGTGCCAGCAGCCTCGGGACAGTCTTATCTGGAAACACCATATATTTT
TRBV6-4	.	TRBD2	TRBJ2-2	CASSDSTSGSGELFF	TGTGCCAGCAGTGACTCGACTAGCGGGAGCGGGGAGCTGTTTTTT
TRBV5-5	.	.	TRBJ2-2	CASSLSDFLGELFF	TGTGCCAGCAGCTTGTCAGACTTCCTCGGGGAGCTGTTTTTT
TRBV11-2	.	.	TRBJ1-6	CASSLGGQGTNSPLHF	TGTGCCAGCAGCTTAGGGGGCCAGGGGACCAATTCACCCCTCCACTTT
TRBV5-1	.	TRBD2	TRBJ2-7	CASSSGTSGYEQYF	TGCGCCAGCAGCTCCGGGACTAGCGGTTACGAGCAGTACTTC